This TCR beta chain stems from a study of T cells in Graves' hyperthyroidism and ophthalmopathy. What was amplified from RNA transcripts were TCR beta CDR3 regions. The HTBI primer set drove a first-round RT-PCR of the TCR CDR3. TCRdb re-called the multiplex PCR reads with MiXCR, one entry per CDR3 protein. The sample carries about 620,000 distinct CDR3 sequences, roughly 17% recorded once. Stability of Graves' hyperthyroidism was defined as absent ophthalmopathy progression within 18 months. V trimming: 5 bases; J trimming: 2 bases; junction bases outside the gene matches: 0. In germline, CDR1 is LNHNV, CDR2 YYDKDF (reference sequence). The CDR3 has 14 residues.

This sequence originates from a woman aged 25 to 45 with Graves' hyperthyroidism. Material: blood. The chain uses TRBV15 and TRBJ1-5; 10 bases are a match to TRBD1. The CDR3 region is CATSGTGGNQPQHF. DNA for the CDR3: TGTGCCACCAGCGGGACAGGGGGCAATCAGCCCCAGCATTTT. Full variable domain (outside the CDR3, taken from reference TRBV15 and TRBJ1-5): DAMVIQNPRYQVTQFGKPVTLSCSQTLNHNVMYWYQQKSSQAPKLLFHYYDKDFNNEADTPDNFQSRRPNTSFCFLDIRSPGLGDTAMYLCATSGTGGNQPQHFGDGTRLSIL.